These 27 T cell receptor beta chains share one sample of origin, sequenced in a study of blood T cell repertoires in COVID-19. The data were produced by immunoSEQ multiplex PCR, yet TCRdb's version contains in-frame clones alone and is incomplete. The sample carries approximately 190,000 clones, 84% recorded once. Specimen: PBMCs or T cells enriched from blood (not recorded which). These TCRs come from a woman aged 25 to 39 who had been exposed to COVID-19.

This chain connects TRBV7-2 to TRBJ1-2; D gene uncertain. Deletions cut 1 base from V and 4 bases from J, with 10 bases between. This CDR3 has 14 amino acids. CDR1 SGHTA and CDR2 FQGNSA come from the germline V gene. The CDR3: CASSLEHRPYGYTF. CDR3 bases: TGTGCCAGCAGCTTAGAACACAGACCCTATGGCTACACCTTC.

V usage is TRBV5-6 and J usage is TRBJ2-1, with 10 bases that match TRBD1. Germline V gives CDR1 SGHDT, CDR2 YYEEEE. After removal of 4 bases from V and 0 bases from J, the junction contained 4 bases not matched to a gene. This CDR3 contains 16 residues. CDR3 DNA: TGTGCCAGCAGCGCCCGGGACAGGGGCTCCTACAATGAGCAGTTCTTC. Its translation: CASSARDRGSYNEQFF.

This chain connects TRBV4-3 to TRBJ2-7, with TRBD2 matching 7 bases. Germline-derived CDR1 and CDR2 are LGHNA and YSLEER. J gave up 0 bases and V 4 bases, and 15 bases lay outside the gene matches. The CDR3 consists of 18 residues. In nucleotides, the CDR3 is TGCGCCAGCAGCCCCCAGACTCCACTAGCGCTAAGCTCCTACGAGCAGTACTTC. This sequence encodes CASSPQTPLALSSYEQYF.

This clone was picked up one time. The chain links TRBV4-3 to TRBJ1-6; 11 positions agree with TRBD1. The V and J ends lost 1 base and 10 bases, in that order; junction bases with no gene match: 3. Germline V gene lookup returns CDR1 LGHNA and CDR2 YSLEER. The CDR3 loop spans 15 amino acids. The CDR3 sequence: CASSQGTGGQSPLHF. CDR3 nucleotides: TGCGCCAGCAGCCAAGGGACAGGGGGCCAATCACCCCTCCACTTT.

This clone has just one count. The CDR3 sequence is CASSQESGISEQYF. CDR3 sequence (DNA): TGCGCCAGCAGCCAAGAATCAGGGATAAGCGAGCAGTACTTC. V and J are TRBV4-1 and TRBJ2-7, with D maybe TRBD1 (5 bases). Looked up from germline, CDR1 is MGHRA and CDR2 is YSYEKL. V shed 0 bases and J shed 6 bases, with 12 bases lying between them. The CDR3 spans 14 residues.

The chain combines TRBV20-1 with TRBJ2-7; D possibly corresponds to TRBD1 (5 bases). Deletions cut 7 bases from V and 1 base from J, with 8 bases between. This CDR3 has 11 amino acids. CDR1 and CDR2 (germline): DFQATT, SNEGSKA (reference sequence). For the CDR3, the DNA is TGCAGTGTCCCAGGGTCCTACGAGCAGTACTTC. Translated: CSVPGSYEQYF.

This chain uses TRBV9 with TRBJ1-3; D is unresolved. The CDR3 has 11 amino acids. V lost 3 bases and J 5 bases, leaving 3 bases between the germline ends. Germline V lookup: CDR1 SGDLS, CDR2 YYNGEE. Here the CDR3 DNA reads TGTGCCAGCAGCGCTCGAAACACCATATATTTT. Translation: CASSARNTIYF.

The DNA for the CDR3 is TGTGCCACCAGCAGAGTTCTTTTTCGGGGAATCAACACTGAAGCTTTCTTT. Translated, it gives CATSRVLFRGINTEAFF. The genes are TRBV15 and TRBJ1-1; no clear D. The germline V gene encodes CDR1 LNHNV and CDR2 YYDKDF (reference sequence). V dropped 1 base and J dropped 2 bases, with 17 bases sitting between them. The CDR3 is made up of 17 amino acids.

The chain uses TRBV30 and TRBJ1-2; D is undetermined. From germline, CDR1 is GTSNPN and CDR2 SVGIG (reference sequence). The CDR3 sequence is 15 residues long. Trimming took off 5 bases at V and 6 bases at J, with 22 bases between the two ends. Written as DNA, the CDR3 is TGTGCCTGGCTCCAAGGCGTCAGAAGAGCGGATGGCTACACCTTC. This gives the protein CAWLQGVRRADGYTF.

This chain joins TRBV3-1 (or the pseudogene TRBV3-2) and TRBJ2-7, with D unclear. In germline, CDR1 is LGHDT, CDR2 YNNKEL (reference sequence). Deletions cut 6 bases from V and 1 base from J, with 10 bases between. The CDR3 has 13 residues. CDR3 region: CASRHGESYEQYF. CDR3 sequence (DNA): TGTGCCAGCAGGCACGGAGAGTCCTACGAGCAGTACTTC.

The chain combines TRBV30 with TRBJ1-1; 10 nucleotides match TRBD1. V gave up 2 bases and J gave up 6 bases; unmatched junction bases: 3. The germline V gene encodes CDR1 GTSNPN and CDR2 SVGIG (reference sequence). This CDR3 spans 13 amino acids. CDR3 protein: CAWSTGTGAEAFF. The CDR3 DNA reads as TGTGCCTGGAGTACCGGGACAGGGGCTGAAGCTTTCTTT. The full variable domain, rest sourced from reference TRBV30 and TRBJ1-1, is SQTIHQWPATLVQPVGSPLSLECTVEGTSNPNLYWYRQAAGRGLQLLFYSVGIGQISSEVPQNLSASRPQDRQFILSSKKLLLSDSGFYLCAWSTGTGAEAFFGQGTRLTVV.

This clone was detected only once. The gene calls are TRBV27 and TRBJ1-1, with a possible D match to TRBD1 (6 bases). CDR1 and CDR2 (germline): MNHEY, SMNVEV (reference sequence). The V and J ends lost 6 bases and 5 bases respectively, with 7 bases between them. The CDR3 is 11 residues long. The CDR3 DNA sequence: TGTGCCAGCAGCCAGGGGACTGAAGCTTTCTTT. Translation gives CASSQGTEAFF.

This chain uses TRBV19 with TRBJ1-4, with TRBD1 matching over 9 bases. J was trimmed by 1 base and V by 5 bases; bases with no gene match: 5. Germline CDR1 is LNHDA and CDR2 is SQIVND (reference sequence). The CDR3 is 16 residues long. The CDR3 reads CASSAGQGLTNEKLFF. The CDR3 DNA sequence: TGTGCCAGTAGTGCGGGACAGGGCTTAACTAATGAAAAACTGTTTTTT.

The chain recombines TRBV29-1 with TRBJ1-1; D possibly corresponds to TRBD1 (5 bases). This CDR3 is built from 14 residues. Germline-derived CDR1 and CDR2 are SQVTM and ANQGSEA. V lost 7 bases and J 1 base, leaving 16 bases between the germline ends. CDR3 in DNA: TGCAGCGCCTTCCCGGCAGGGAAGAACACTGAAGCTTTCTTT. Residues: CSAFPAGKNTEAFF.

The gene calls are TRBV9 and TRBJ1-1; D perhaps matches TRBD1 (5 bases). Germline V CDR1 and CDR2: SGDLS, YYNGEE. The CDR3 extends over 13 amino acids. The V and J ends lost 3 bases and 8 bases respectively, with 14 bases between them. The CDR3: CASSEGRDGEAFF. In nucleotides, the CDR3 is TGTGCCAGCAGCGAGGGGAGGGACGGAGAAGCTTTCTTT.

V gene TRBV7-6 combines with J gene TRBJ1-3; D call uncertain. CDR3 length: 16 residues. V lost 0 bases and J 0 bases, leaving 9 bases between the germline ends. CDR1 is SGHVS, CDR2 FNYEAQ, per germline. The CDR3 spells CASSLAEGNSGNTIYF. The DNA for the CDR3 is TGTGCCAGCAGCTTAGCCGAGGGTAACTCTGGAAACACCATATATTTT.

The chain combines TRBV7-8 with TRBJ1-2; 10 bases are a match to TRBD1. With 2 bases clipped from V and 2 bases from J, the junction kept 11 bases outside the gene matches. CDR3 length: 18 residues. In germline, CDR1 is SGHVS, CDR2 FQNEAQ. CDR3 region: CASSLRRGRQGANYGYTF. CDR3 bases: TGTGCCAGCAGCTTAAGGAGGGGGAGACAGGGGGCAAACTATGGCTACACCTTC.

This sequence joins TRBV3-1 (or the pseudogene TRBV3-2) and TRBJ1-1; TRBD1 is a possible D gene (6 bases). Germline-derived CDR1 and CDR2 are LGHDT and YNNKEL (reference sequence). This CDR3 has 15 residues. Trimming took 3 bases from V and 3 from J, leaving 14 bases between them. The CDR3 nucleotides read TGTGCCAGCAGCCACCTACGGAAGGGGGACACTGAAGCTTTCTTT. Residues: CASSHLRKGDTEAFF.

This chain links TRBV11-2 with TRBJ1-2; 7 nucleotides agree with TRBD1. Per the germline V gene, CDR1 is SGHAT and CDR2 is FQNNGV. Trimming cost V 5 bases and J 6 bases; bases outside gene matches: 18. This CDR3 has 17 residues. For the CDR3, the DNA is TGTGCCAGCAGCCCCAACGATGACAGGGCGTTCTGGGATGGCTACACCTTC. It codes for CASSPNDDRAFWDGYTF.

The rearrangement joins TRBV24-1 to TRBJ2-2, with D perhaps TRBD1 (5 bases). The germline V and J ends were trimmed by 6 bases and 5 bases, with 15 bases remaining between them. The CDR3 is made up of 15 amino acids. Germline V gene lookup returns CDR1 KGHDR and CDR2 SFDVKD. In DNA form, the CDR3 reads TGTGCCACCAGTCTTGGCCAGGGAAGGACCGGGGAGCTGTTTTTT. The encoded protein is CATSLGQGRTGELFF.

The chain joins TRBV15 to TRBJ1-1, with D hard to call. V lost 4 bases, J lost 5 bases, and 5 bases lay in between. This CDR3 region has 11 residues. Germline V gene lookup returns CDR1 LNHNV and CDR2 YYDKDF (reference sequence). CDR3: CATSTSTEAFF. The CDR3, as DNA: TGTGCCACCAGCACCAGTACTGAAGCTTTCTTT.

The chain employs TRBV5-1 and TRBJ2-7; 7 positions match TRBD1. Germline values: CDR1 SGHRS, CDR2 YFSETQ. This CDR3 is 15 amino acids long. The V segment lost 2 bases and the J segment 3 bases; nucleotides outside the gene matches: 8. CDR3 DNA: TGCGCCAGCAGCTTTACCCTGGACAGGAGCTACGAGCAGTACTTC. Translating it yields CASSFTLDRSYEQYF.

The V call is TRBV6-5, the J call TRBJ2-2; D may be TRBD1 (5 bases). The V end was cut by 0 bases, the J end by 6 bases, with 14 bases between. CDR3 length: 16 residues. Looked up from germline, CDR1 is MNHEY and CDR2 is SVGAGI. CDR3 in amino acids: CASSYSGVSLAGELFF. The CDR3 DNA reads TGTGCCAGCAGTTACTCAGGGGTATCCCTAGCCGGGGAGCTGTTTTTT.

The rearrangement links TRBV7-2 to TRBJ1-5; D uncertain. This CDR3 contains 15 residues. The V end was cut by 2 bases, the J end by 0 bases, with 8 bases between. Germline V gene sequence: CDR1 SGHTA, CDR2 FQGNSA. The CDR3 sequence is CASSLRGYSNQPQHF. The CDR3 region has the DNA TGTGCCAGCAGCTTACGGGGATATAGCAATCAGCCCCAGCATTTT.

CDR3 nucleotides: TGCGCCAGCAGCCTACTCCCGGGACAGGGGGCGAGTGGCTACACCTTC. This gives the protein CASSLLPGQGASGYTF. V and J are TRBV4-1 and TRBJ1-2, with 12 bases fitting TRBD1. Germline V CDR1 and CDR2: MGHRA, YSYEKL. The CDR3 contains 16 residues. Trimming removed 4 bases from V and 7 bases from J; junction bases left unmatched: 10.

This clone has a single count. The V and J genes are TRBV7-9 and TRBJ2-3; 14 positions match TRBD2. Germline-derived CDR1 and CDR2 are SEHNR and FQNEAQ (reference sequence). V lost 5 bases to trimming and J lost 4 bases; unmatched junction nucleotides: 5. This CDR3 contains 16 residues. The CDR3 DNA reads as TGTGCCAGCAGCATAAGACTAGCGGGGGGGCCAGATACGCAGTATTTT. Translation: CASSIRLAGGPDTQYF.

This clone was seen once. The chain couples TRBV7-7 to TRBJ2-1, with D possibly being TRBD1 (6 bases). V lost 2 bases and J 4 bases, leaving 12 bases between the germline ends. Germline values: CDR1 SSHAT, CDR2 FNYEAQ (reference sequence). The CDR3 totals 15 residues. The CDR3 bases are TGTGCCAGCAGCTTAAGTAGGGGGAGTTACAATGAGCAGTTCTTC. This gives the protein CASSLSRGSYNEQFF.